Listed below are T cell receptor beta chains from one sample, sequenced in a study of CD8+ T cells in alopecia areata. The table came from immunoSEQ multiplex PCR; TCRdb's copy has only in-frame clones and leaves some out. In the table there are about 120,000 clones, 58% of which are singletons. The sequenced sample was CD8+ T cells sorted from blood, obtained at week 4, from a patient treated with tofacitinib. These receptors all come from a human donor with alopecia areata. The CDR3 runs from the conserved cysteine through the conserved F or W. Each record gives: J gene, clone size, V gene, D gene, CDR3 protein, CDR3 DNA. The D gene is left open where the match is weak. Clone size, where shown, is once, few, many, or a class for clones that have expanded.

j_gene: TRBJ2-3
abundance: once
v_gene: TRBV29-1
d_gene: NA
CDR3aa: CSVDLWGSAADTQYF
CDR3nt: TGCAGCGTTGATTTATGGGGGAGTGCGGCAGATACGCAGTATTTT

j_gene: TRBJ2-5
abundance: NA
v_gene: TRBV30
d_gene: NA
CDR3aa: CAWSGLGTQETQYF
CDR3nt: TGTGCCTGGAGTGGCCTCGGGACCCAAGAGACCCAGTACTTC

j_gene: TRBJ2-5
abundance: NA
v_gene: TRBV29-1
d_gene: NA
CDR3aa: CSVEEAVKQETQYF
CDR3nt: TGCAGCGTTGAAGAGGCGGTGAAACAAGAGACCCAGTACTTC

j_gene: TRBJ2-1
abundance: once
v_gene: TRBV7-9
d_gene: NA
CDR3aa: CASSLSSGAGQFF
CDR3nt: TGTGCCAGCAGCTTATCTTCGGGGGCGGGGCAGTTCTTC

j_gene: TRBJ2-5
abundance: few
v_gene: TRBV30
d_gene: NA
CDR3aa: CAWSGGSSETQYF
CDR3nt: TGTGCCTGGAGTGGGGGGAGTTCGGAGACCCAGTACTTC

j_gene: TRBJ2-3
abundance: few
v_gene: TRBV30
d_gene: NA
CDR3aa: CAWSVARGRTDTQYF
CDR3nt: TGTGCCTGGAGTGTAGCGCGGGGGCGCACAGATACGCAGTATTTT

j_gene: TRBJ2-7
abundance: NA
v_gene: TRBV9
d_gene: NA
CDR3aa: CASSVAPADSYEQYF
CDR3nt: TGTGCCAGCAGCGTAGCACCAGCGGACTCCTACGAGCAGTACTTC

j_gene: TRBJ2-7
abundance: NA
v_gene: TRBV27
d_gene: NA
CDR3aa: CASSAIERNEQYF
CDR3nt: TGTGCCAGCAGTGCCATCGAGCGAAACGAGCAGTACTTC

j_gene: TRBJ2-1
abundance: NA
v_gene: TRBV30
d_gene: NA
CDR3aa: CAWSVIQRTEQFF
CDR3nt: TGTGCCTGGAGTGTAATCCAGAGGACTGAGCAGTTCTTC

j_gene: TRBJ1-6
abundance: NA
v_gene: TRBV30
d_gene: NA
CDR3aa: CAWSVGPSPLHF
CDR3nt: TGTGCCTGGAGTGTAGGTCCTTCACCCCTCCACTTT

j_gene: TRBJ2-5
abundance: few
v_gene: TRBV29-1
d_gene: TRBD2
CDR3aa: CSVRTSGGRYQETQYF
CDR3nt: TGCAGCGTCCGGACTAGCGGGGGGCGGTACCAAGAGACCCAGTACTTC

j_gene: TRBJ2-5
abundance: NA
v_gene: TRBV10-3
d_gene: NA
CDR3aa: CAISALQETQYF
CDR3nt: TGTGCCATCAGCGCACTCCAAGAGACCCAGTACTTC

j_gene: TRBJ2-2
abundance: few
v_gene: TRBV4-1
d_gene: NA
CDR3aa: CASNPGANTGELFF
CDR3nt: TGCGCCAGCAATCCAGGGGCGAACACCGGGGAGCTGTTTTTT

j_gene: TRBJ2-5
abundance: NA
v_gene: TRBV29-1
d_gene: NA
CDR3aa: CSVDCVWTETQYF
CDR3nt: TGCAGCGTTGATTGTGTCTGGACCGAGACCCAGTACTTC

j_gene: TRBJ1-3
abundance: NA
v_gene: TRBV30
d_gene: NA
CDR3aa: CAWRPYSGNTIYF
CDR3nt: TGTGCCTGGAGACCTTACTCTGGAAACACCATATATTTT

j_gene: TRBJ2-7
abundance: few
v_gene: TRBV7-6
d_gene: NA
CDR3aa: CASSPGTKSYEQYF
CDR3nt: TGTGCCAGCAGCCCCGGGACGAAGTCCTACGAGCAGTACTTC

j_gene: TRBJ1-1
abundance: NA
v_gene: TRBV29-1
d_gene: NA
CDR3aa: CSVSGGEVNTEAFF
CDR3nt: TGCAGCGTCTCGGGGGGGGAGGTGAACACTGAAGCTTTCTTT

j_gene: TRBJ1-2
abundance: NA
v_gene: TRBV4-1
d_gene: NA
CDR3aa: CASSRTGGGYTF
CDR3nt: TGCGCCAGCAGCCGAACTGGAGGGGGCTACACCTTC

j_gene: TRBJ1-5
abundance: NA
v_gene: TRBV5-6
d_gene: NA
CDR3aa: CASSLWGSYSNQPQHF
CDR3nt: TGTGCCAGCAGCTTATGGGGCTCGTATAGCAATCAGCCCCAGCATTTT

j_gene: TRBJ1-2
abundance: NA
v_gene: TRBV13
d_gene: NA
CDR3aa: CASSARGAATGGYTF
CDR3nt: TGTGCCAGCAGCGCCCGCGGAGCCGCAACGGGGGGCTACACCTTC

j_gene: TRBJ2-7
abundance: few
v_gene: TRBV30
d_gene: NA
CDR3aa: CAWSGVDGEQYF
CDR3nt: TGTGCCTGGAGCGGGGTCGACGGGGAGCAGTACTTC

j_gene: TRBJ2-3
abundance: NA
v_gene: TRBV30
d_gene: TRBD2
CDR3aa: CAWSVLGGYTDTQYF
CDR3nt: TGTGCCTGGAGTGTACTCGGGGGGTACACAGATACGCAGTATTTT

j_gene: TRBJ2-4
abundance: few
v_gene: TRBV7-9
d_gene: TRBD1
CDR3aa: CASSLAGQGGSWNIQYF
CDR3nt: TGTGCCAGCAGCTTAGCTGGACAGGGAGGATCTTGGAACATTCAGTACTTC

j_gene: TRBJ1-1
abundance: NA
v_gene: TRBV29-1
d_gene: NA
CDR3aa: CSVEPGNTEAFF
CDR3nt: TGCAGCGTTGAACCTGGGAACACTGAAGCTTTCTTT

j_gene: TRBJ1-1
abundance: once
v_gene: TRBV5-1
d_gene: TRBD1
CDR3aa: CASSLQGAVNTEAFF
CDR3nt: TGCGCCAGCAGCTTACAGGGGGCGGTGAACACTGAAGCTTTCTTT

j_gene: TRBJ1-5
abundance: NA
v_gene: TRBV7-8
d_gene: NA
CDR3aa: CASSLGLSDRPDYSNQPQHF
CDR3nt: TGTGCCAGCAGCTTAGGACTATCGGACAGACCAGACTATAGCAATCAGCCCCAGCATTTT

j_gene: TRBJ2-5
abundance: NA
v_gene: TRBV15
d_gene: TRBD1
CDR3aa: CATSSLDRAIQETQYF
CDR3nt: TGTGCCACCAGCAGTCTCGACAGGGCCATCCAAGAGACCCAGTACTTC

j_gene: TRBJ2-3
abundance: NA
v_gene: TRBV5-6
d_gene: NA
CDR3aa: CASSLRHQVPTDTQYF
CDR3nt: TGTGCCAGCAGCTTGAGGCATCAAGTACCAACAGATACGCAGTATTTT

j_gene: TRBJ2-5
abundance: NA
v_gene: TRBV5-6
d_gene: NA
CDR3aa: CASSLLEETQYF
CDR3nt: TGTGCCAGCAGCTTGCTCGAGGAGACCCAGTACTTC

j_gene: TRBJ2-1
abundance: NA
v_gene: TRBV29-1
d_gene: NA
CDR3aa: CSIRGSYNEQFF
CDR3nt: TGCAGCATCCGGGGATCCTACAATGAGCAGTTCTTC

j_gene: TRBJ2-3
abundance: NA
v_gene: TRBV29-1
d_gene: NA
CDR3aa: CSVDRAYTDTQYF
CDR3nt: TGCAGCGTTGATCGGGCTTACACAGATACGCAGTATTTT

j_gene: TRBJ2-5
abundance: NA
v_gene: TRBV25-1
d_gene: NA
CDR3aa: CASSEYGSEYF
CDR3nt: TGTGCCAGCAGTGAATACGGATCAGAGTACTTC

j_gene: TRBJ1-4
abundance: NA
v_gene: TRBV13
d_gene: TRBD1
CDR3aa: CASSQQGGVTNEKLFF
CDR3nt: TGTGCCAGCAGCCAACAGGGGGGAGTAACTAATGAAAAACTGTTTTTT

j_gene: TRBJ1-2
abundance: NA
v_gene: TRBV29-1
d_gene: NA
CDR3aa: CSAPRLNGYTF
CDR3nt: TGCAGTGCGCCGAGGTTAAATGGCTACACCTTC

j_gene: TRBJ1-2
abundance: NA
v_gene: TRBV30
d_gene: NA
CDR3aa: CAWSVLPGGSGYTF
CDR3nt: TGTGCCTGGAGTGTACTCCCCGGGGGCAGTGGCTACACCTTC

j_gene: TRBJ1-2
abundance: few
v_gene: TRBV29-1
d_gene: NA
CDR3aa: CSVTEGYTF
CDR3nt: TGCAGCGTGACGGAGGGCTACACCTTC

j_gene: TRBJ2-7
abundance: NA
v_gene: TRBV29-1
d_gene: NA
CDR3aa: CSVEDSGETYEQYF
CDR3nt: TGCAGCGTTGAAGATAGCGGAGAGACTTACGAGCAGTACTTC

j_gene: TRBJ2-7
abundance: NA
v_gene: TRBV29-1
d_gene: NA
CDR3aa: CSVGKGTEQYF
CDR3nt: TGCAGCGTCGGGAAGGGGACCGAGCAGTACTTC

j_gene: TRBJ1-5
abundance: once
v_gene: TRBV19
d_gene: NA
CDR3aa: CASKWAQGSNQPQHF
CDR3nt: TGTGCCAGTAAGTGGGCTCAGGGGAGCAATCAGCCCCAGCATTTT

j_gene: TRBJ2-5
abundance: NA
v_gene: TRBV7-9
d_gene: TRBD2
CDR3aa: CASSLPTSGQETQYF
CDR3nt: TGTGCCAGCAGCTTACCGACTAGCGGGCAAGAGACCCAGTACTTC

j_gene: TRBJ2-5
abundance: NA
v_gene: TRBV29-1
d_gene: TRBD1
CDR3aa: CSVEDPDRAETQYF
CDR3nt: TGCAGCGTTGAAGACCCAGACAGGGCGGAGACCCAGTACTTC

j_gene: TRBJ2-1
abundance: NA
v_gene: TRBV29-1
d_gene: TRBD2
CDR3aa: CSVELTSGSSYNEQFF
CDR3nt: TGCAGCGTTGAGCTCACTAGCGGCAGCTCCTACAATGAGCAGTTCTTC

j_gene: TRBJ2-7
abundance: few
v_gene: TRBV2
d_gene: NA
CDR3aa: CASSEGLTSYEQYF
CDR3nt: TGTGCCAGCAGTGAGGGCCTCACCTCCTACGAGCAGTACTTC

j_gene: TRBJ1-1
abundance: NA
v_gene: TRBV29-1
d_gene: TRBD1
CDR3aa: CSVEREQGADTEAFF
CDR3nt: TGCAGCGTTGAAAGGGAGCAGGGGGCGGACACTGAAGCTTTCTTT

j_gene: TRBJ2-5
abundance: NA
v_gene: TRBV7-9
d_gene: TRBD1
CDR3aa: CASSFDRVTETQYF
CDR3nt: TGTGCCAGCAGCTTCGACAGGGTGACGGAGACCCAGTACTTC

j_gene: TRBJ2-7
abundance: few
v_gene: TRBV30
d_gene: NA
CDR3aa: CAWSSGYEQYF
CDR3nt: TGTGCCTGGAGTTCAGGCTACGAGCAGTACTTC

j_gene: TRBJ2-6
abundance: few
v_gene: TRBV14
d_gene: NA
CDR3aa: CASSQLGEPSGANVLTF
CDR3nt: TGTGCCAGCAGCCAACTCGGGGAGCCCTCTGGGGCCAACGTCCTGACTTTC

j_gene: TRBJ1-2
abundance: few
v_gene: TRBV5-5
d_gene: NA
CDR3aa: CASSFGGVESYTF
CDR3nt: TGTGCCAGCAGCTTCGGAGGGGTTGAGAGCTACACCTTC

j_gene: TRBJ2-5
abundance: few
v_gene: TRBV6-5
d_gene: NA
CDR3aa: CASSYSTPHRETQYF
CDR3nt: TGTGCCAGCAGTTACTCGACTCCCCATAGAGAGACCCAGTACTTC

j_gene: TRBJ2-1
abundance: NA
v_gene: TRBV13
d_gene: NA
CDR3aa: CASLRGAGEQFF
CDR3nt: TGTGCCAGCCTCCGGGGGGCCGGGGAGCAGTTCTTC

j_gene: TRBJ2-1
abundance: NA
v_gene: TRBV27
d_gene: NA
CDR3aa: CASSLRQVNGEQFF
CDR3nt: TGTGCCAGCAGTTTAAGACAGGTTAATGGGGAGCAGTTCTTC

j_gene: TRBJ1-1
abundance: once
v_gene: TRBV6-5
d_gene: NA
CDR3aa: CASGGNTEAFF
CDR3nt: TGTGCCAGCGGCGGGAACACTGAAGCTTTCTTT